This TCR beta chain was found in a study of CD8+ T cells in alopecia areata. Study at large: Oral tofacitinib (5 to 10 mg twice daily) was administered to treated patients. Treated patients received severity scores based on the percentage of scalp area affected. Regarding the study as a whole: Because one nonresponder was included, the link of baseline CD8+ expansion to response is considered uncertain.

Treatment denoted: oral pan-JAK inhibitor, 5-10 mg twice daily. Sorted out of PBMCs were CD4+ T cells and CD8+ T cells. CDR3 length: 12 residues. Looked up from germline, CDR1 is SQVTM and CDR2 is ANQGSEA. V dropped 3 bases and J dropped 8 bases, with 13 bases sitting between them. With regard to this clone: Its antigen is undetermined.

cDNA prepared by RNA extraction and subsequent reverse transcription served as the template for sequencing. Here immunoSEQ multiplex PCR was the method, and the copy in TCRdb shows in-frame clones only, minus some. This sample carries about 220,000 clones, about 58% of them seen once, and the ten largest clones take around 1.5%. The chain couples TRBV29-1 to TRBJ1-2; D not certain. The input for sequencing was CD4+ T cells sorted from blood, taken at week 4, from a patient treated with tofacitinib. This receptor was identified in a human donor with alopecia areata. The CDR3 DNA follows: TGCAGCGTTGACCAAGCACGTACAGGCTACACCTTC. It codes for CSVDQARTGYTF. Combining the CDR3 with reference TRBV29-1 and TRBJ1-2 gives the whole variable domain SAVISQKPSRDICQRGTSLTIQCQVDSQVTMMFWYRQQPGQSLTLIATANQGSEATYESGFVIDKFPISRPNLTFSTLTVSNMSPEDSSIYLCSVDQARTGYTFGSGTRLTVV.